Listed below are T cell receptor beta chains from one sample, sequenced in a study of OX40 agonist ivuxolimab in advanced cancers. TCRdb's table, derived via immunoSEQ multiplex PCR, lists solely in-frame clones and lacks some. The sample has about 83,000 clones; 65% to 90% are singletons. The material sequenced was CD4+ or CD8+ T cells sorted from blood, taken in a trial of the OX40 agonist ivuxolimab. These receptors were obtained from an adult with an advanced solid tumor such as melanoma, head and neck, liver or kidney cancer. Both conserved end residues are part of each CDR3. The order of the fields is J gene, clone size, D gene, V gene, CDR3 DNA, CDR3 protein. D genes are given only for firm matches. Only part of the rows carry a size: once, few, many, or a class if the clone is expanded.

TRBJ1-6 - - TRBV7-2 TGTGCCAGCAGCGCATTCGGGACATTAAATTCACCCCTCCACTTT CASSAFGTLNSPLHF
TRBJ1-3 - - TRBV9 TGTGCCAGCAGCGTAGGCCCCACAGGGATTGGAAACACCATATATTTT CASSVGPTGIGNTIYF
TRBJ2-1 - - TRBV9 TGTGCCAGCAGCGTAGCTTTCTACAATGAGCAGTTCTTC CASSVAFYNEQFF
TRBJ2-7 - TRBD1 TRBV29-1 TGCAGCGTCCGGGACAGGGGGCGCAGCTACGAGCAGTACTTC CSVRDRGRSYEQYF
TRBJ1-5 - - TRBV7-2 TGTGCCAGCAGCCTCCGATCTGATGACATCACTCAGCCCCAGCATTTT CASSLRSDDITQPQHF
TRBJ2-5 - - TRBV5-4 TGTGCCAGCAGCACGGGGACTGGACTCCAAGAGACCCAGTACTTC CASSTGTGLQETQYF
TRBJ1-3 - - TRBV5-6 TGTGCCAGCAGCTACAATGGCGGGTGGACCCAAGAGCCCTCAAACACCATATATTTT CASSYNGGWTQEPSNTIYF
TRBJ1-2 - TRBD1 TRBV9 TGTGCCAGCAGCGTAGACCCGGGACAGGGCCCGTGGGGATATGGCTACACCTTC CASSVDPGQGPWGYGYTF
TRBJ1-1 - - TRBV7-9 TGTGCCAGCAGTTCCCAGGGGAACACTGAAGCTTTCTTT CASSSQGNTEAFF
TRBJ2-6 - - TRBV5-1 TGCGCCAGCAGCCCAGGGGGGTCCGGGGCCAACGTCCTGACTTTC CASSPGGSGANVLTF
TRBJ1-6 - TRBD1 TRBV19 TGTGCCAGTAGTATGACAGGGTTAAATTCACCCCTCCACTTT CASSMTGLNSPLHF
TRBJ2-7 - - TRBV10-3 TGTGCCATCAGTCTTCACTCCGAATCCGAGACACAAGAATTC CAISLHSESETQEF
TRBJ1-1 - TRBD1 TRBV6-5 TGTGCCAGTAAGAGGACAGGGGGCTCTGAAGCTTTCTTT CASKRTGGSEAFF
TRBJ2-1 - TRBD2 TRBV18 TGTGCCAGCTCACCACCAACGGGACAGTCAAGGCTAGCGGGGGGACTACGGAATGAGCAGTTCTTC CASSPPTGQSRLAGGLRNEQFF
TRBJ2-5 once - TRBV7-9 TGTGCCAGCAGCTCGTACGGGGGTGGGACCCAGTACTTC CASSSYGGGTQYF
TRBJ1-2 - TRBD1 TRBV7-9 TGTGCCAGCAGCAAGCAGGACAGGGGGTATGGCTACACCTTC CASSKQDRGYGYTF
TRBJ2-2 - TRBD1 TRBV10-2 TGCGCCAGCAGACTGACAGGGACGGGCGGGGAGCTGTTTTTT CASRLTGTGGELFF
TRBJ1-3 once TRBD1 TRBV18 TGTGCCAGCTCACGGACCTCGTCGGAGGGGACAGGGAGTGGAAACACCATATATTTT CASSRTSSEGTGSGNTIYF
TRBJ2-7 - - TRBV9 TGTGCCAGCAGCCAATCCTCGACAGTTCTCGAGCAGTACTTC CASSQSSTVLEQYF
TRBJ1-1 - - TRBV7-8 TGTGCCAGCAGCTTAGGGGCCCAGAGAGTCACTGAAGCTTTCTTT CASSLGAQRVTEAFF
TRBJ1-2 once - TRBV5-1 TGCGCCAGCAGCGCCTCAGTAAGCAGCCCCTATGGCTACACCTTC CASSASVSSPYGYTF
TRBJ2-3 - - TRBV5-1 TGCGCCAGCAGCTTGGGCTCTGGAGATACGCAGTATTTT CASSLGSGDTQYF
TRBJ2-2 - - TRBV7-3 TGTGCCAGCAGCTCTCGGACTACACCCAACACCGGGGAGCTGTTTTTT CASSSRTTPNTGELFF
TRBJ1-3 - TRBD1 TRBV7-2 TGTGCCAGCAGCACAGGGGGCACAGGAAACACCATATATTTT CASSTGGTGNTIYF
TRBJ1-3 - - TRBV7-2 TGTGCCAGCAGCTCCTCCGGCGGGAACACCATATATTTT CASSSSGGNTIYF
TRBJ2-2 - TRBD2 TRBV2 TGTGCCAGCAGTCGACCGGGACTAGCGGGGGGGCCCAACCAGTCACCCGGGGAGCTGTTTTTT CASSRPGLAGGPNQSPGELFF
TRBJ2-6 once - TRBV5-8 TGTGCCAGCACCGCTTTCGGGGGGCCTGGGGCCAACGTCCTGACTTTC CASTAFGGPGANVLTF
TRBJ2-1 - TRBD1 TRBV4-3 TGCGCCAGCAGCCAAGGTAGGACAGGCGCCGTGGAGCAGTTCTTC CASSQGRTGAVEQFF
TRBJ2-7 - - TRBV9 TGTGCCAGCAGCGTTTTGGACAGCTCCTCCTACGAGCAGTACTTC CASSVLDSSSYEQYF
TRBJ2-1 few TRBD1 TRBV4-3 TGCGCCAGCAGCCCTGGCGGGACAGGGGTTAACAATGAGCAGTTCTTC CASSPGGTGVNNEQFF
TRBJ2-1 - - TRBV30 TGTGCCTGGAGACCCGAGTGGGGGGCCAATGAGCAGTTCTTC CAWRPEWGANEQFF
TRBJ2-3 - TRBD2 TRBV6-5 TGTGCCGCTATACCAGCGGGACGCACAGATACGCAGTATTTT CAAIPAGRTDTQYF
TRBJ2-1 - - TRBV7-9 TGTGCCAGCAGCCCCGCGGGGGCCGCCTACAATGAGCAGTTCTTC CASSPAGAAYNEQFF
TRBJ2-4 - - TRBV27 TGTGCCAGCAGTTATCTACAGGGAACCAAAAACATTCAGTACTTC CASSYLQGTKNIQYF
TRBJ2-3 - - TRBV6-1 TGTGCCAGCAGTGAACTTGCGCAGGCGTGGCGGCGCAGCACAGATACGCAGTATTTT CASSELAQAWRRSTDTQYF
TRBJ2-7 - TRBD1 TRBV10-3 TGTGCCATCAGTGAGGGGACAGGGGGCAGCAGGGTCTACGAGCAGTACTTC CAISEGTGGSRVYEQYF
TRBJ2-3 - TRBD2 TRBV6-5 TGTGCCAGCAGTCCGGCGGGGGGTCGTCGAGATACGCAGTATTTT CASSPAGGRRDTQYF
TRBJ2-7 - TRBD1 TRBV9 TGTGCCAGCAGCGCCGAGGGACAGGCTACCTACGAGCAGTACTTC CASSAEGQATYEQYF
TRBJ2-7 - - TRBV9 TGTGCCAGCAGCCCCTGGGACGGTTCCTACGAGCAGTACTTC CASSPWDGSYEQYF
TRBJ1-5 - - TRBV7-2 TGTGCCAGCAGCCCCTGGAGCAATCAGCCCCAGCATTTT CASSPWSNQPQHF
TRBJ2-2 - - TRBV5-1 TGCGCCAGCAGCTTGGCCGGGGATGGGGAGCTGTTTTTT CASSLAGDGELFF
TRBJ2-4 - - TRBV6-6 TGTGCCAGCCGGCAGGGGGGGTCGAACATTCAGTACTTC CASRQGGSNIQYF
TRBJ2-2 - - TRBV5-1 TGCGCCAGCAGCTTGGCATCGACAGCTAACACCGGGGAGCTGTTTTTT CASSLASTANTGELFF
TRBJ2-3 - TRBD2 TRBV5-1 TGCGCCAGCAGCTTGAGGTACGCGGGGGGCTCTACAGATACGCAGTATTTT CASSLRYAGGSTDTQYF
TRBJ1-5 - TRBD1 TRBV19 TGTGCCAGTAGGAGGGGACAGGGTGGCGGCAATCAGCCCCAGCATTTT CASRRGQGGGNQPQHF
TRBJ2-6 - - TRBV18 TGTGCCAGCTCACCAAGGCAGATCTCTGGGGCCAACGTCCTGACTTTC CASSPRQISGANVLTF
TRBJ2-2 - TRBD1 TRBV5-4 TGTGCCAGCAGCCTAACAGGGGGCGGCACCGGGGAGCTGTTTTTT CASSLTGGGTGELFF
TRBJ2-2 - - TRBV6-4 TGTGCCAGCAGTGAAGGACAAGGCGGGGAGCTGTTTTTT CASSEGQGGELFF
TRBJ1-6 - - TRBV18 TGTGCCAGCTCATCAGGGACATCCACAGGCTCCTATAATTCACCCCTCCACTTT CASSSGTSTGSYNSPLHF
TRBJ1-1 - TRBD1 TRBV5-4 TGTGCCAGCAGTAATCCACAGGGGCCGCGGACTGAAGCTTTCTTT CASSNPQGPRTEAFF